This TCR beta chain stems from a study of T cell responses to AZD1222 COVID-19 vaccine. Turning to this clone: Its antigen is currently unknown.

Whole-study results and caveats: Vaccination with two AZD1222 doses was followed by a rise in Spike-specific TCR breadth and depth. Targeting of unmutated variant regions was reportedly seen in nearly half of spike-specific TCRs. The study sampled repertoires only after the peak T cell response.

Germline V CDR1 and CDR2: LGHDT, YNNKEL (reference sequence). The CDR3 has 14 amino acids. V was pared by 1 base and J by 1 base, with 6 bases between. This table comes from immunoSEQ multiplex PCR, and its TCRdb copy is limited to in-frame clones, with some not included. Here the sample spans roughly 170,000 clones, about 92% being singletons. This clonotype was sampled from an adult in good health. V and J are TRBV3-1 (or the pseudogene TRBV3-2) and TRBJ2-3; weak D call: TRBD1 (6 bases). Sequenced here: peripheral blood, sampled on day 0 of AZD1222 vaccination. The CDR3 bases are TGTGCCAGCAGCCAAGGGGGGCGCACAGATACGCAGTATTTT. Protein product: CASSQGGRTDTQYF.